The present TCR beta chain was sequenced within a study of T cells in Graves' hyperthyroidism and ophthalmopathy (dated by TCRdb to about 2019). The study in broad terms: Peripheral blood was sampled at the time of initial diagnosis, prior to any treatment. The 100 discovery patients were randomly split 7:3 into training and test sets. TCR V-J signatures able to tell the groups apart were searched for in a discovery cohort of 90 to 100 patients, of whom fewer than 45 had Graves' ophthalmopathy and around 57 had stable Graves' hyperthyroidism. In addition, the study compared T-cell repertoires in thyroid tissue and in blood from about six Graves' hyperthyroidism patients. An independent validation cohort of around 19 hyperthyroidism patients and approximately 16 patients who later progressed to ophthalmopathy tested prospective prediction of ophthalmopathy. Following sampling, methimazole starting at 30 mg daily was given to hyperthyroidism patients, and high-dose intravenous methylprednisolone was given to ophthalmopathy patients. According to the paper, TCR Vbeta CDR3 sequencing was carried out on some 130 peripheral blood samples, which came from under 50 ophthalmopathy, under 80 hyperthyroidism and some 17 progressor patients.

About this clonotype itself: This clone's antigen is unknown. No quality values exist for individual bases; no much larger clone is one base distant.

Stable Graves' hyperthyroidism was defined as no progression to ophthalmopathy during 18 months of follow-up. Hyperthyroidism patients were newly diagnosed, with disease duration under 2 months, and aged 18 to 65 years. The study excluded patients with uncontrolled infections, other autoimmune diseases, pregnancy or lactation. Diagnoses were established on the basis of clinical symptoms, serum thyroxine and TRAb, thyroid ultrasound, and orbital computed tomography. Ficoll-Paque density gradient centrifugation was used to isolate PBMCs from about 9.4 ml of fresh peripheral blood. Total RNA was extracted using Trizol reagent, and RNA quality was assessed on an Agilent 2100 Bioanalyzer. Results and caveats for the whole study, not just this receptor: During validation, the model predicted progression to ophthalmopathy a median of approximately 6 months ahead of onset, with 70.59% sensitivity and around 72% specificity. Sample size was not statistically predetermined, and blinding of investigators to group allocation was not performed. Most expanded thyroid clonotypes (frequency above 0.001) were also found in blood, which suggests that blood repertoires may mirror thyroid immune responses. A model built on a 13 V-J signature distinguished ophthalmopathy from stable hyperthyroidism, reaching 85% to 90% sensitivity and about 81% specificity in cross-validation and 80%/75% in testing.

Amplification of TCR beta CDR3 regions was carried out from RNA transcripts. A first-round RT-PCR of the TCR CDR3 used the HTBI primer set with the Qiagen OneStep RT-PCR kit. A second multiplex PCR round built the libraries, followed by size selection and purification. Paired-end sequencing of the libraries was performed with 100 bp reads on an Illumina HiSeq2000. As for the authors' bioinformatics: SOAPnuke was used to process the raw data, throwing out any read that contained adapters or uncalled bases, had a mean Phred below 15, or lacked an exact constant-primer or identifier match. High-quality paired reads were merged using COPE v1.2.5, and each unique nucleotide sequence was defined as a clonotype. Clonotypes were aligned to IMGT TRBV, TRBD and TRBJ reference segments using MiTCR v1.1. Analysis was restricted to V-J combinations with a frequency above 0.0001, which covered about 99% of repertoires. The TCS score was defined as F50 (clonal expansion) divided by E x V (chaos), with BLOSUM62-based TCRdist calculated between CDR3 peptides within each V-J. Welch's t-statistics and random forest reduced 500 to 650 V-J features to roughly 13, which were used in a naive Bayes classifier (R e1071). TCRdb trimmed the raw reads at Q25, called clones with MiXCR and kept productive beta chains. One record per CDR3 amino acid sequence lists the most common genes and DNA. Here the V and J calls rest on TCRdb's processing, not on the authors' analysis. This sample has about 290,000 distinct CDR3 sequences in its table, and around 15% of those were observed once. The top ten clonotypes cover 7.9% of the sample.

The cysteine opens and the phenylalanine closes a CDR3 of 12 amino acids. The DNA shown is the 36-base CDR3, in frame from base 1. Looking up the germline V gene yields CDR1 SGHDT and CDR2 YYEEEE. The junction shows trimming of 2 bases on V and 4 bases on J, plus 6 bases between the germline ends. The V and J segments used are TRBV5-6 and TRBJ2-5; no D gene is confidently identified. The sequencing input was blood. The sequence came from a woman aged 40-49 years with Graves' hyperthyroidism. The CDR3 is CASSFWSETQYF. The nucleotide sequence reads TGTGCCAGCAGCTTTTGGTCAGAGACCCAGTACTTC.